Below, 18 T cell receptor beta chains from the same sample are listed, as sequenced in a study of spatial heterogeneity in lung cancer. Findings and caveats of the study: Tumor mutation counts were tracked by expanded intratumoral alpha and beta TCR counts.

Time point reported: sample taken at primary tumor resection. TCRdb redid the calling of the 5' RACE reads with MiXCR, one entry per CDR3 protein. The table lists roughly 18,000 distinct CDR3 sequences, around 6.4% of them singletons. These receptors' targets are unknown. The sample consisted of lung tumor tissue, taken at surgery. These receptors came from a female donor with early-stage non-small cell lung cancer.

This clonotype has at least ten counts. The library was prepared for alpha chains; this beta chain is a stray read, so its frequency means little. The J gene is TRBJ2-1, the V gene TRBV6-1; possibly TRBD2 for D (5 bases). The CDR3 is made up of 15 amino acids. CDR1 and CDR2 (germline): MNHNS, SASEGT. V lost 6 bases and J lost 3, with 15 bases in between. CDR3 amino acids: CASSDKADIYNEQFF. The CDR3 DNA is TGTGCCAGCAGCGATAAAGCGGATATCTACAATGAGCAGTTCTTC.

Many counts were recorded for this clonotype. The library was built for alpha chains, so this beta chain is an off-target read and its size means little. The chain carries TRBV5-4 and TRBJ1-1; no clear D gene. Germline CDR1 and CDR2: SGHNT and YYREEE (reference sequence). V lost 3 bases and J 2 bases, leaving 14 bases between the germline ends. The CDR3 contains 15 residues. The chain's CDR3 is CASSSPRGFNTEAFF. Written as DNA, the CDR3 is TGTGCCAGCAGCTCTCCCCGAGGTTTTAACACTGAAGCTTTCTTT.

This clonotype came up many times. Being off target in a library aimed at alpha chains, this beta chain has a size of little meaning. The chain combines TRBV7-3 with TRBJ2-1; a weak D match, TRBD2 (6 bases). Trimming removed 3 bases at V and 1 base at J, with 13 bases between. From germline, CDR1 is SGHTA and CDR2 FQGTGA. The length of the CDR3 is 16 residues. CDR3 region: CASSFQRAVSYNEQFF. CDR3 in DNA: TGTGCCAGCAGCTTTCAGCGGGCAGTATCCTACAATGAGCAGTTCTTC.

This clonotype was counted ten times or more. This beta chain was picked up by a library intended for alpha chains and is off target, so its count carries little meaning. This chain links TRBV20-1 with TRBJ2-1; 10 nucleotides agree with TRBD1. There are 13 residues in the CDR3. Germline CDR1 reads DFQATT; CDR2 reads SNEGSKA (reference sequence). Germline trimming cut 8 bases from V and 10 bases from J; bases unmatched to any gene: 11. The CDR3 spells CSTLTGGLDEQFF. CDR3 bases: TGCAGTACGTTGACAGGGGGCTTGGACGAGCAGTTCTTC.

The table lists this clonotype with many counts. This beta chain appears as a stray read in a library generated for alpha chains; its size is not informative. V gene TRBV20-1 combines with J gene TRBJ2-1, with 12 nucleotides matching TRBD2. Germline V gives CDR1 DFQATT, CDR2 SNEGSKA (reference sequence). Unmatched junction bases numbered 0, after V lost 2 bases and J lost 7 bases. This CDR3 comprises 13 residues. CDR3 amino acids: CSARLAGGNEQFF. CDR3 coding DNA: TGCAGTGCTAGACTAGCGGGAGGGAATGAGCAGTTCTTC.

Ten or more counts support this clonotype. Found in a library prepared for alpha chains, this beta chain is an off-target read, and its abundance has little meaning. The chain employs TRBV20-1 and TRBJ2-7; a weak D match, TRBD2 (6 bases). CDR1 is DFQATT and CDR2 is SNEGSKA in the germline V gene (reference sequence). V lost 0 bases and J 5 bases, leaving 23 bases between the germline ends. The length of the CDR3 is 17 residues. The CDR3 loop reads CSARDRRTGTLNNEQYF. The CDR3 DNA reads as TGCAGTGCTAGAGATCGCAGGACCGGGACTTTAAACAACGAGCAGTACTTC.

This clonotype was counted between two and nine times. This beta chain is off target for a library built for alpha chains, so its abundance means little. The rearrangement links TRBV10-3 to TRBJ1-1; D unclear. The V gene lost 3 bases and the J gene lost 0 bases, with 8 bases spanning the gap. This CDR3 is built from 14 residues. CDR1 is ENHRY, CDR2 SYGVKD, per germline. DNA for the CDR3: TGTGCCATCAGTGACGTCTTGATGAACACTGAAGCTTTCTTT. Protein: CAISDVLMNTEAFF.

This clonotype was found many times. The library was built for alpha chains, so this beta chain is an off-target read and its size means little. The chain is built from TRBV19 and TRBJ2-2, with D possibly matching TRBD2 (6 bases). V was cut by 4 bases and J by 4 bases, with 10 bases left in between. CDR1 LNHDA and CDR2 SQIVND come from the germline V gene (reference sequence). CDR3 length: 14 amino acids. The CDR3 sequence is CASSTGVVTGELFF. CDR3 sequence (DNA): TGTGCCAGTAGTACGGGAGTGGTCACCGGGGAGCTGTTTTTT.

This clonotype was observed many times. This beta chain is a stray read from a library made for alpha chains; its abundance is not meaningful. The chain uses TRBV3-1 and TRBJ2-2; D possibly uses TRBD1 or TRBD2 (5 bases each). Trimming cost V 1 base and J 6 bases, with 9 bases left between them. The CDR3 totals 14 residues. Germline lookup yields CDR1 LGHDT and CDR2 YNNKEL (reference sequence). CDR3: CASSQVGAAGELFF. CDR3 bases: TGTGCCAGCAGCCAAGTCGGGGCCGCCGGGGAGCTGTTTTTT.

This clonotype was detected a few times. The library was built for alpha chains, so this beta chain is an off-target read and its size means little. V is TRBV19 and J is TRBJ1-4; D not resolved. Per the germline V gene, CDR1 is LNHDA and CDR2 is SQIVND (reference sequence). CDR3 size: 16 residues. Between the trimmed V and J ends, which lost 7 bases and 0 bases, there was a span of 15 bases. CDR3 in amino acids: CASTRRQDSTNEKLFF. The CDR3 nucleotides are TGTGCCAGTACCCGGCGGCAGGACTCAACTAATGAAAAACTGTTTTTT.

This clonotype was recorded many times. As an off-target read in a library built for alpha chains, this beta chain has a frequency of little significance. The genes are TRBV20-1 and TRBJ2-2, with D possibly TRBD2 on 6 matching bases. CDR1 DFQATT and CDR2 SNEGSKA come from the germline V gene (reference sequence). V was cut by 1 base and J by 2 bases, with 11 bases left in between. The CDR3 length is 15 residues. The CDR3 is CSARVTDYNTGELFF. In DNA, the CDR3 is TGCAGTGCTAGAGTAACGGACTATAACACCGGGGAGCTGTTTTTT.

This clonotype was detected ten times or more. This beta chain slipped into a library made for alpha chains as a stray read, so its size is not meaningful. The chain joins TRBV5-5 to TRBJ1-1; weak D call: TRBD1 (6 bases). The V gene's germline CDR1 is SGHKS and CDR2 YYEKEE (reference sequence). The CDR3 sequence is 14 residues long. The germline V and J ends were trimmed by 2 bases and 2 bases, with 10 bases remaining between them. The CDR3 region is CASSLGGGNTEAFF. The CDR3 nucleotides are TGTGCCAGCAGCTTAGGGGGAGGTAACACTGAAGCTTTCTTT. The full variable domain, completed using reference TRBV5-5 and TRBJ1-1, is DAGVTQSPTHLIKTRGQQVTLRCSPISGHKSVSWYQQVLGQGPQFIFQYYEKEERGRGNFPDRFSARQFPNYSSELNVNALLLGDSALYLCASSLGGGNTEAFFGQGTRLTVV.

This clonotype was found many times. This beta chain appears as a stray read in a library generated for alpha chains; its size is not informative. The CDR3 reads CASSEPGAGRDYGYTF. The DNA of the CDR3 is TGTGCCAGCAGTGAACCGGGGGCAGGGAGGGACTATGGCTACACCTTC. The chain links TRBV6-1 to TRBJ1-2, with a possible D match to TRBD1 (6 bases). Trimming removed 2 bases at V and 3 bases at J, with 16 bases between. CDR1 and CDR2 (germline): MNHNS, SASEGT. This CDR3 has 16 residues.

This clonotype was seen repeatedly, ten times or more. Found in a library prepared for alpha chains, this beta chain is an off-target read, and its abundance has little meaning. V usage is TRBV28 and J usage is TRBJ2-5; TRBD2 matches at 7 bases. The CDR3 is 13 amino acids. With 5 bases clipped from V and 7 bases from J, the junction kept 7 bases outside the gene matches. Germline CDR1 and CDR2: MDHEN and SYDVKM. CDR3 amino acids: CASSGGTTGTQYF. Here the CDR3 DNA reads TGTGCCAGCAGTGGGGGGACTACGGGGACCCAGTACTTC. The full variable domain, its missing parts supplied by reference TRBV28 and TRBJ2-5, is DVKVTQSSRYLVKRTGEKVFLECVQDMDHENMFWYRQDPGLGLRLIYFSYDVKMKEKGDIPEGYSVSREKKERFSLILESASTNQTSMYLCASSGGTTGTQYFGPGTRLLVL.

This clonotype was seen at least ten times. This beta chain is a stray read from a library made for alpha chains; its abundance is not meaningful. This rearrangement joins TRBV18 to TRBJ2-1; D could derive from TRBD1 or TRBD2 (5 bases each). Trimming removed 1 base at V and 6 bases at J, with 10 bases between. Germline V gene lookup returns CDR1 KGHSH and CDR2 LQKENI. CDR3 length: 14 amino acids. The CDR3: CASSPRDRTNEQFF. CDR3 DNA sequence: TGTGCCAGCTCACCACGGGACCGAACCAATGAGCAGTTCTTC.

This clonotype has a count of ten or more. Within a library made for alpha chains, this beta chain is off target, and its count is uninformative. The chain employs TRBV28 and TRBJ2-1, with 12 bases fitting TRBD2. Germline assignment: CDR1 MDHEN and CDR2 SYDVKM. The CDR3 spans 15 residues. The J segment lost 4 bases and the V segment lost 6 bases, leaving 4 bases of the junction unmatched. This chain's CDR3 is CASSQTSGSYNEQFF. Written as DNA, the CDR3 is TGTGCCAGCAGCCAGACTAGCGGGAGTTACAATGAGCAGTTCTTC. Supplemented by reference TRBV28 and TRBJ2-1, the full variable domain reads DVKVTQSSRYLVKRTGEKVFLECVQDMDHENMFWYRQDPGLGLRLIYFSYDVKMKEKGDIPEGYSVSREKKERFSLILESASTNQTSMYLCASSQTSGSYNEQFFGPGTRLTVL.

This clonotype occurred many times. Being off target in a library aimed at alpha chains, this beta chain has a size of little meaning. The chain couples TRBV28 to TRBJ2-2; no clear D. Germline CDR1 is MDHEN and CDR2 is SYDVKM. V was cut by 6 bases and J by 0 bases, with 20 bases left in between. This CDR3 has 18 amino acids. The CDR3 sequence: CASSPPDGRAPNTGELFF. In DNA form, the CDR3 reads TGTGCCAGCAGCCCTCCCGACGGACGGGCCCCGAACACCGGGGAGCTGTTTTTT.

This clonotype was recorded many times. Because the library targeted alpha chains, this beta chain is an off-target read whose size means little. V is TRBV12-3 or TRBV12-4 and J is TRBJ1-5; 8 bases align to TRBD1. The V gene end was trimmed by 6 bases and the J gene end by 1 base; junction bases not matched to a gene: 5. The CDR3 covers 15 residues. DNA for the CDR3: TGTGCCAGCAGATTCGGACAGGGCAGCAATCAGCCCCAGCATTTT. This codes for CASRFGQGSNQPQHF.